The T cell receptor beta chain under discussion was sequenced for a study of blood T cells in healthy people across ages. The authors ran a second PCR of about 7 to 11 cycles using a sample-barcoded 5' primer and a J-beta primer mix. TCRdb ran MiXCR on the 5' RACE reads and lists one entry per CDR3 protein. The data contain hundreds of thousands of distinct CDR3 sequences, around 27% of them singletons. This clonotype has a handful of counts. The germline V gene encodes CDR1 SGHRS and CDR2 YFSETQ. The CDR3 length is 16 residues. Trimming cost V 4 bases and J 5 bases; bases outside gene matches: 14. This receptor was taken from a woman in her sixties or seventies in good health. Sequenced sample: blood. The chain carries TRBV5-1 and TRBJ2-5, with 7 bases fitting TRBD2. Here the CDR3 reads CASSISGGKIGETQYF. The CDR3 DNA follows: TGCGCCAGCAGCATCTCCGGGGGGAAGATCGGTGAGACCCAGTACTTC.